The 22 T cell receptor beta chains below were found in one sample sequenced in a study of shared clonotypes between healthy human individuals. Produced via immunoSEQ multiplex PCR; TCRdb's table is partial and in-frame only. The sample holds 1.6 million or so clones; approximately 98.5% are singletons and the top ten take roughly 0.36%. Sequencing was performed on naive CD4+ T cells sorted from blood. Noted subset: CD45RA+ positively selected. These receptors all come from a young man in good health.

The chain uses TRBV5-1 and TRBJ2-7; D is perhaps TRBD1 (5 bases). Trimming removed 6 bases from V and 6 bases from J, with 19 bases in between. The germline CDR1 and CDR2 sequences are SGHRS and YFSETQ. This CDR3 spans 14 amino acids. The CDR3 sequence is CASTPGQGKSEQYF. CDR3 nucleotides: TGCGCCAGCACCCCCGGGCAGGGAAAGAGCGAGCAGTACTTC.

The V gene is TRBV15, the J gene TRBJ1-3, with 12 bases matching TRBD1. The CDR3 is 17 residues long. Germline V CDR1 and CDR2: LNHNV, YYDKDF (reference sequence). With V trimmed by 2 bases and J by 1 base, 3 bases remained unmatched. CDR3 residues: CATSRPGQGASGNTIYF. The CDR3 nucleotides read TGTGCCACCAGCAGACCGGGACAGGGGGCTTCTGGAAACACCATATATTTT.

This clone has a single count. The genes are TRBV11-2 and TRBJ2-2; a weak D match, TRBD2 (6 bases). CDR1 is SGHAT and CDR2 is FQNNGV in the germline V gene. The CDR3 consists of 19 residues. Trimming removed 7 bases at V and 4 bases at J, with 28 bases between. In DNA form, the CDR3 reads TGTGCCAGCACGTCTAGAGTCAGCTCCCCTCGGGGGTCCACCGGGGAGCTGTTTTTT. Amino acids: CASTSRVSSPRGSTGELFF.

This chain uses TRBV7-9 with TRBJ2-2; 9 bases fit TRBD1. The CDR3 runs to 15 residues. Trimming cost V 5 bases and J 5 bases; bases outside gene matches: 6. Germline assignment: CDR1 SEHNR and CDR2 FQNEAQ (reference sequence). CDR3 sequence: CASSPGQGNTGELFF. As DNA, the CDR3 is TGTGCCAGCAGCCCAGGACAGGGGAATACCGGGGAGCTGTTTTTT.

V usage is TRBV7-8 and J usage is TRBJ1-4; D not resolved. Germline V lookup: CDR1 SGHVS, CDR2 FQNEAQ. The V end lost 5 bases, the J end lost 7 bases, and 11 bases lay between the germline ends. CDR3 length: 13 residues. The DNA of the CDR3 is TGTGCCAGCAGCCCACATCCCTCTGAAAAACTGTTTTTT. It encodes CASSPHPSEKLFF.

The rearrangement joins TRBV7-2 to TRBJ2-7, with 7 positions matching TRBD2. This CDR3 is 16 amino acids long. Per germline, CDR1 SGHTA and CDR2 FQGNSA. V was pared by 1 base and J by 0 bases, with 6 bases of the junction left unmatched. DNA for the CDR3: TGTGCCAGCAGCTTAGGTTTGGGAGGGAACTCCTACGAGCAGTACTTC. Amino acids: CASSLGLGGNSYEQYF. Looking up the rest from reference TRBV7-2 and TRBJ2-7 gives the full variable domain: GAGVSQSPSNKVTEKGKDVELRCDPISGHTALYWYRQSLGQGLEFLIYFQGNSAPDKSGLPSDRFSAERTGGSVSTLTIQRTQQEDSAVYLCASSLGLGGNSYEQYFGPGTRLTVT.

The chain combines TRBV30 with TRBJ1-1; TRBD1 is a possible D gene (5 bases). Germline CDR1 GTSNPN, CDR2 SVGIG (reference sequence). There are 15 residues in the CDR3. Trimming removed 4 bases at V and 5 bases at J, with 20 bases between. CDR3 amino acids: CAWNTLGVEGTEAFF. The CDR3 DNA reads as TGTGCCTGGAACACACTAGGGGTTGAGGGGACTGAAGCTTTCTTT.

The chain employs TRBV11-2 and TRBJ2-1; D is uncertain. Germline V lookup: CDR1 SGHAT, CDR2 FQNNGV. V lost 1 base, J lost 0 bases, and 7 bases lay in between. This CDR3 is 15 amino acids long. The CDR3 nucleotides are TGTGCCAGCAGCTTAGTTGCCCCCTCCTACAATGAGCAGTTCTTC. Translated, it gives CASSLVAPSYNEQFF.

The chain uses TRBV5-4 and TRBJ2-3, with 9 bases that match TRBD2. Unmatched junction bases numbered 9, after V lost 4 bases and J lost 0 bases. This CDR3 has 17 residues. Germline V lookup: CDR1 SGHNT, CDR2 YYREEE (reference sequence). The CDR3 loop reads CASSRAGTSKSTDTQYF. The CDR3 DNA sequence: TGTGCCAGCAGCAGGGCCGGGACTAGCAAAAGCACAGATACGCAGTATTTT.

V gene TRBV9 combines with J gene TRBJ2-7, with D possibly TRBD1 on 6 matching bases. Germline V CDR1 and CDR2: SGDLS, YYNGEE. The V end was cut by 3 bases, the J end by 3 bases, with 16 bases between. There are 15 residues in the CDR3. CDR3 sequence: CASSAAGDQIYEQYF. CDR3 coding DNA: TGTGCCAGCAGCGCAGCAGGGGATCAGATCTACGAGCAGTACTTC.

V usage is TRBV18 and J usage is TRBJ2-5; D ambiguous. Trimming removed 2 bases at V and 9 bases at J, with 16 bases between. The CDR3 has 14 amino acids. In germline, CDR1 is KGHSH, CDR2 LQKENI. The CDR3 protein is CASSPSESWTAQYF. DNA of the CDR3: TGTGCCAGCTCACCAAGCGAGAGTTGGACGGCCCAGTACTTC.

The rearrangement links TRBV7-2 to TRBJ2-5, with D perhaps matching TRBD2 (5 bases). Trimming cost V 5 bases and J 10 bases, with 17 bases left between them. Germline-derived CDR1 and CDR2 are SGHTA and FQGNSA. The CDR3 has 13 residues. CDR3 DNA sequence: TGTGCCAGCAGCCCCGCGCGAAGGAGCGGCCAGTACTTC. Protein product: CASSPARRSGQYF.

The CDR3 reads CASSLAKTSGFRGTGELFF. The CDR3 DNA reads TGCGCCAGCAGCTTGGCCAAGACTAGCGGGTTCAGGGGAACCGGGGAGCTGTTTTTT. The gene calls are TRBV5-1 and TRBJ2-2; 10 bases are a match to TRBD2. CDR3 length: 19 residues. CDR1 SGHRS and CDR2 YFSETQ come from the germline V gene. The junction had 13 bases not matched to a gene; V was cut back by 0 bases and J by 5 bases.

Worth noting for this clone: This sample also contains other DNA sequences that code for the same CDR3. The rearrangement uses TRBV30 and TRBJ1-3; weak D call: TRBD1 (5 bases). The CDR3 spans 11 residues. Germline lookup yields CDR1 GTSNPN and CDR2 SVGIG (reference sequence). Trimming left V 1 base short and J 7 bases short, with 5 bases between. The CDR3 DNA follows: TGTGCCTGGAGTGGGGGGAACACCATATATTTT. This translates into CAWSGGNTIYF.

This chain connects TRBV5-1 to TRBJ1-2; D gene ambiguous. V was shortened by 2 bases and J by 4 bases, with 12 bases between the two germline ends. Germline lookup yields CDR1 SGHRS and CDR2 YFSETQ. CDR3 length: 14 residues. The CDR3 DNA is TGCGCCAGCAGCTTAGAAAGGATAGCCTATGGCTACACCTTC. Residues: CASSLERIAYGYTF. The full variable domain, rest sourced from reference TRBV5-1 and TRBJ1-2, is KAGVTQTPRYLIKTRGQQVTLSCSPISGHRSVSWYQQTPGQGLQFLFEYFSETQRNKGNFPGRFSGRQFSNSRSEMNVSTLELGDSALYLCASSLERIAYGYTFGSGTRLTVV.

The chain carries TRBV7-9 and TRBJ2-7, with 8 positions matching TRBD2. The CDR3 is 16 amino acids. V shed 5 bases and J 6 bases; nucleotides not matched to a gene: 15. Looked up from germline, CDR1 is SEHNR and CDR2 is FQNEAQ (reference sequence). The chain's CDR3 is CASSRKAGVVEGEQYF. The DNA for the CDR3 is TGTGCCAGCAGCCGAAAAGCGGGAGTAGTCGAAGGCGAGCAGTACTTC.

The gene calls are TRBV6-5 and TRBJ1-5, with a weak D call TRBD1 (6 bases). The ends were cut back, 2 bases at V and 3 bases at J, with 11 bases in the middle. Germline V gene lookup returns CDR1 MNHEY and CDR2 SVGAGI. The CDR3 is made up of 15 amino acids. CDR3 coding DNA: TGTGCCAGCAGTTACACCCGGGACACCAATCAGCCCCAGCATTTT. This translates into CASSYTRDTNQPQHF.

The gene calls are TRBV18 and TRBJ2-5; D is ambiguous. With 0 bases removed from V and 4 bases from J, the gap between germline ends came to 21 bases. The CDR3 has 18 amino acids. The germline gives CDR1 KGHSH, CDR2 LQKENI. The DNA for the CDR3 is TGTGCCAGCTCACCACCTGGATATGAGCGCCCGGCAGGAGAGACCCAGTACTTC. This codes for CASSPPGYERPAGETQYF. The full variable domain, in which reference TRBV18 and TRBJ2-5 provide the parts outside the CDR3, is NAGVMQNPRHLVRRRGQEARLRCSPMKGHSHVYWYRQLPEEGLKFMVYLQKENIIDESGMPKERFSAEFPKEGPSILRIQQVVRGDSAAYFCASSPPGYERPAGETQYFGPGTRLLVL.

This chain links TRBV18 with TRBJ2-5; possibly TRBD1 for D (6 bases). CDR3 length: 15 amino acids. CDR1 is KGHSH, CDR2 LQKENI, per germline. V gave up 4 bases and J gave up 4 bases, with 16 bases separating them. CDR3 sequence: CASSLTRTDRETQYF. The CDR3 nucleotides are TGTGCCAGCTCACTAACCCGGACAGACAGAGAGACCCAGTACTTC.

The CDR3 nucleotides read TGTGCCAGCAACAATAATCTGCAGGGGGCATGGGAAAAACTGTTTTTT. Its translation: CASNNNLQGAWEKLFF. The gene calls are TRBV4-2 and TRBJ1-4; the match to TRBD1 covers 8 bases. The CDR3 spans 16 residues. Germline V gene lookup returns CDR1 LGHNA and CDR2 YNFKEQ. The V segment lost 7 bases and the J segment 8 bases; nucleotides outside the gene matches: 15.

This rearrangement joins TRBV10-2 to TRBJ1-1, with a weak D call TRBD1 (6 bases). Germline V CDR1 and CDR2: WSHSY, SAAADI. This CDR3 has 14 residues. Trimming cost V 5 bases and J 4 bases, with 14 bases left between them. The CDR3 protein is CASSQQGLGTEAFF. In DNA, the CDR3 is TGCGCCAGCAGTCAACAGGGATTAGGCACTGAAGCTTTCTTT.

The chain employs TRBV2 and TRBJ1-1; 7 bases line up with TRBD1. Looked up from germline, CDR1 is SNHLY and CDR2 is FYNNEI. Trimming at V came to 7 bases and at J to 1 base, leaving 6 bases not matched to a gene. This CDR3 has 14 amino acids. CDR3 protein: CASTPTGRNTEAFF. DNA of the CDR3: TGTGCCAGCACCCCGACAGGGCGGAACACTGAAGCTTTCTTT.